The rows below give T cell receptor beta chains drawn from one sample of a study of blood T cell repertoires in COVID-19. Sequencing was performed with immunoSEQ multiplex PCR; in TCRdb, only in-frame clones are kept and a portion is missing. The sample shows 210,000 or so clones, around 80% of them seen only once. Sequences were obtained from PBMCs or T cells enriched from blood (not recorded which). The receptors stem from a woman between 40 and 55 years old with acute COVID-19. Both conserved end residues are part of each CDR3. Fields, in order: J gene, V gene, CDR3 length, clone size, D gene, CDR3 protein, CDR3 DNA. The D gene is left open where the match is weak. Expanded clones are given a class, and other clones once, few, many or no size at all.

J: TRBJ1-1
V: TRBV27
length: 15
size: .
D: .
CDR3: CASRVGQIMNTEAFF
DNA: TGTGCCAGCAGAGTTGGACAGATCATGAACACTGAAGCTTTCTTT

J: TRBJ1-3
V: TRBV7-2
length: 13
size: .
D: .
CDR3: CASSLISGNTIYF
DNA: TGTGCCAGCAGCTTAATTTCGGGAAACACCATATATTTT

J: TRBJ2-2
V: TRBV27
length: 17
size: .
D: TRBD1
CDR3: CASCRIAGQGPTGELFF
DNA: TGTGCCAGCTGTAGAATTGCGGGACAGGGCCCGACCGGGGAGCTGTTTTTT

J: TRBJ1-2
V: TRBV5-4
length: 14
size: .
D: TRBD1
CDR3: CASSLEQGVRGYTF
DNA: TGTGCCAGCAGCTTGGAACAGGGGGTTCGGGGCTACACCTTC

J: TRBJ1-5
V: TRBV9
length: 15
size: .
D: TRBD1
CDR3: CASSLGQGGGQPQHF
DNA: TGTGCCAGCAGCCTCGGACAGGGAGGCGGTCAGCCCCAGCATTTT

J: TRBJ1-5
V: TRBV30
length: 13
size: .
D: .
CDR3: CAWSPSPYQPQHF
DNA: TGTGCCTGGAGTCCCTCTCCCTATCAGCCCCAGCATTTT

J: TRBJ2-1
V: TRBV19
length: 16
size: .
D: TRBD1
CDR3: CASSIRGQGRRNEQFF
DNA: TGTGCCAGTAGTATTCGCGGACAGGGGCGCAGGAATGAGCAGTTCTTC

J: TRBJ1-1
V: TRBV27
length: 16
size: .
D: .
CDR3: CASSKPGPGGYTEAFF
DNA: TGTGCCAGCAGTAAACCGGGGCCTGGGGGCTACACTGAAGCTTTCTTT

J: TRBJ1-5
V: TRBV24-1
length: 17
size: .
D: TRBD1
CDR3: CATSDGVGTGNNQPQHF
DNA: TGTGCCACCAGTGATGGAGTCGGGACAGGGAACAATCAGCCCCAGCATTTT

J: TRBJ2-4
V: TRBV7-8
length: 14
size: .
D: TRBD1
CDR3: CASSLGRSGTGINF
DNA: TGTGCCAGCAGCTTAGGTCGTTCCGGGACAGGGATTAACTTC

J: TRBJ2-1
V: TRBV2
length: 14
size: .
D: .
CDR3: CASSVSFVGNEQFF
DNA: TGTGCCAGCAGTGTGTCCTTTGTCGGCAATGAGCAGTTCTTC

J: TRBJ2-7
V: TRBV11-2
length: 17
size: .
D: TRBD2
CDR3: CASSLDWAGAIAYEQYF
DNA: TGTGCCAGCAGCTTAGATTGGGCGGGAGCGATCGCCTACGAGCAGTACTTC

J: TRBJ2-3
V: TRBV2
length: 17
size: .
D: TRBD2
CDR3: CASKASGGPVPVHTQYF
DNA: TGTGCCAGCAAGGCTAGCGGGGGGCCCGTTCCAGTCCATACGCAGTATTTT

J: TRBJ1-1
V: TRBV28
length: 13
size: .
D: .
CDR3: CASSRGRGFEAFF
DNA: TGTGCCAGCTCACGAGGGCGTGGGTTCGAAGCTTTCTTT

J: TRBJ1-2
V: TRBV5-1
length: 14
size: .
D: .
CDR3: CASSLGRGGDGYTF
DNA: TGCGCCAGCAGCTTGGGCAGGGGCGGAGATGGCTACACCTTC

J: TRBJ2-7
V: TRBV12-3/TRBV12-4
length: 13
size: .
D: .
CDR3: CASRPPGVYEQYF
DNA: TGTGCCAGCAGACCCCCGGGGGTCTACGAGCAGTACTTC

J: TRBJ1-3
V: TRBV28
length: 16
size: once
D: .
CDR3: CASSQTDRSSGNTIYF
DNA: TGTGCCAGCAGCCAAACGGACAGAAGCTCTGGAAACACCATATATTTT

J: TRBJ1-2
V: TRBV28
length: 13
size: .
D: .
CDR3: CASSLGAGPTYTF
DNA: TGTGCCAGCAGTTTAGGGGCAGGGCCTACCTACACCTTC

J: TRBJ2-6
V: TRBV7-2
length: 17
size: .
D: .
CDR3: CASSLVGRISGANVLTF
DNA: TGTGCCAGCAGCTTAGTAGGGAGGATCTCTGGGGCCAACGTCCTGACTTTC

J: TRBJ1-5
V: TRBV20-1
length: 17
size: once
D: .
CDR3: CSASKFTTAYSNQPQHF
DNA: TGCAGTGCTAGTAAATTCACGACAGCTTATAGCAATCAGCCCCAGCATTTT

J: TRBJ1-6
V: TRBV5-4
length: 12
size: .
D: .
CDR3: CASRQDNSPLHF
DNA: TGTGCCAGCAGACAGGATAATTCACCCCTCCACTTT

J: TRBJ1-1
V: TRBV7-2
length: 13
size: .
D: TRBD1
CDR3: CASRYGQGTEAFF
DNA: TGTGCCAGCAGGTACGGACAGGGCACTGAAGCTTTCTTT

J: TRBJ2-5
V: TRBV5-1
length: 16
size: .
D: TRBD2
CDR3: CASSLGLAPNRGTQYF
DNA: TGCGCCAGCAGCTTGGGACTAGCCCCAAATCGAGGGACCCAGTACTTC